This paragraph covers one T cell receptor beta chain sequence. This CDR3 is built from 15 residues. J gave up 3 bases and V 3 bases, and 4 bases lay outside the gene matches. Germline CDR1 reads SGHTA; CDR2 reads FQGNSA. The data belong to a study of blood T cell repertoires in COVID-19. Across the study: Sample material is recorded as cDNA or gDNA derived from T cells, B-cell-depleted T cells, or PBMCs.

Sequencing used immunoSEQ multiplex PCR; TCRdb keeps in-frame clones, though not all of them. The sample has about 46,000 clones, about nine tenths seen once. The receptor comes from a man between 70 and 80 years old with active COVID-19. What was sequenced was peripheral blood. The V call is TRBV7-2, the J call TRBJ2-3, with 9 positions matching TRBD1. The DNA of the CDR3 is TGTGCCAGCAGCTTGGCGGGACAGGGAACAGATACGCAGTATTTT. Translated, it gives CASSLAGQGTDTQYF. Drawing the rest from reference TRBV7-2 and TRBJ2-3, the complete variable domain is GAGVSQSPSNKVTEKGKDVELRCDPISGHTALYWYRQSLGQGLEFLIYFQGNSAPDKSGLPSDRFSAERTGGSVSTLTIQRTQQEDSAVYLCASSLAGQGTDTQYFGPGTRLTVL.